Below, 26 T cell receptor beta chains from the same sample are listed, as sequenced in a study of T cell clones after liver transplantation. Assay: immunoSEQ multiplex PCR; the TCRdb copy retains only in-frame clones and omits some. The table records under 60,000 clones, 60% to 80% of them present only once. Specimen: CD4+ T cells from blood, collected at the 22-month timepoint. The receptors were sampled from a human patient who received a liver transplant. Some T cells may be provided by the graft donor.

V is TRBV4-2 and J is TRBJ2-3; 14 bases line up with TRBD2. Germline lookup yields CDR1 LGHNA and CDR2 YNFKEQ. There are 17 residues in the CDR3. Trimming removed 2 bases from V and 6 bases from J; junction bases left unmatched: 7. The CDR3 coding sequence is TGTGCCAGCAGCCAAACGGGACTAGCGGGGGAGGCGGATACGCAGTATTTT. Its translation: CASSQTGLAGEADTQYF.

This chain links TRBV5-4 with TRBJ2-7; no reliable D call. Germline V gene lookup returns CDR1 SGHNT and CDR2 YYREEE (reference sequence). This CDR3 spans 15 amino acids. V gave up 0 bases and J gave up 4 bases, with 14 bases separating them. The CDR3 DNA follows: TGTGCCAGCAGCTTGGGACTCTCCCTTGATTACGAGCAGTACTTC. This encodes CASSLGLSLDYEQYF.

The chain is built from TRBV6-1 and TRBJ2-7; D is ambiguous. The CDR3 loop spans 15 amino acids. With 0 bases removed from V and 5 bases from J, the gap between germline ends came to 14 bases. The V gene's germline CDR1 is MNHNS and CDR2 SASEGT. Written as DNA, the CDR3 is TGTGCCAGCAGTGAAGCGAACAGAGCATGGGACGAGCAGTACTTC. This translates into CASSEANRAWDEQYF.

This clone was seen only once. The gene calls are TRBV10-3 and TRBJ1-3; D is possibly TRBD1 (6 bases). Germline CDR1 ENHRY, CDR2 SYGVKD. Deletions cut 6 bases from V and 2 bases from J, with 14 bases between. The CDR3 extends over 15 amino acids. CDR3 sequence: CAIRLGNRAGNTIYF. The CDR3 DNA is TGTGCCATCAGGCTGGGGAACAGGGCTGGAAACACCATATATTTT.

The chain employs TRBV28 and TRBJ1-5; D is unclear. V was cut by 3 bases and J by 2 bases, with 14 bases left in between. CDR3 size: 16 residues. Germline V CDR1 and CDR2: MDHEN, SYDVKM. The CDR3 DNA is TGTGCCAGCAGTTTTTATCGTAGGGTCGGCAATCAGCCCCAGCATTTT. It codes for CASSFYRRVGNQPQHF.

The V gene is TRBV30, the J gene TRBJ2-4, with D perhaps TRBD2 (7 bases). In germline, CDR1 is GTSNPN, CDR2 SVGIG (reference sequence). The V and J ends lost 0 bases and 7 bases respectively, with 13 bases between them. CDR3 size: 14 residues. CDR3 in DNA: TGTGCCTGGAGTGTGGGAGGGGGTAGGAACATTCAGTACTTC. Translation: CAWSVGGGRNIQYF.

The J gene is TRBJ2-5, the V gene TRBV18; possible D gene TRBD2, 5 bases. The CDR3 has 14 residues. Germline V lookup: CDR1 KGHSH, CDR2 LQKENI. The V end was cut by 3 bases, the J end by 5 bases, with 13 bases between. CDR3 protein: CASSPREGRETQYF. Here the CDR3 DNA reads TGTGCCAGCTCACCCCGAGAGGGTAGGGAGACCCAGTACTTC.

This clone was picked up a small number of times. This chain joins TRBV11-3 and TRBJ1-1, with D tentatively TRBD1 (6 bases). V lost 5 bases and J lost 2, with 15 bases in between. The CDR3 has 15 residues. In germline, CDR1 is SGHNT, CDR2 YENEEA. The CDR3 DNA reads TGTGCCAGCAGCCCCGCCCCCAGGGGTAACACTGAAGCTTTCTTT. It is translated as CASSPAPRGNTEAFF. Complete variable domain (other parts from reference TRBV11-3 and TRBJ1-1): EAGVVQSPRYKIIEKKQPVAFWCNPISGHNTLYWYLQNLGQGPELLIRYENEEAVDDSQLPKDRFSAERLKGVDSTLKIQPAELGDSAVYLCASSPAPRGNTEAFFGQGTRLTVV.

The CDR3: CASSRWGDTGELFF. In DNA form, the CDR3 reads TGTGCCAGCAGTAGGTGGGGGGACACCGGGGAGCTGTTTTTT. The chain combines TRBV2 with TRBJ2-2; TRBD2 might be the D (6 bases). Germline CDR1 is SNHLY and CDR2 is FYNNEI. The CDR3 runs 14 residues. V was trimmed by 5 bases and J by 3 bases, leaving 10 bases between them.

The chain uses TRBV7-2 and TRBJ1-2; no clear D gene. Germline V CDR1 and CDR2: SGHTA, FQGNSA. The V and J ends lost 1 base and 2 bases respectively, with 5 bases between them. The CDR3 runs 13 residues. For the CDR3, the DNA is TGTGCCAGCAGCTTAGACATGAACTATGGCTACACCTTC. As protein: CASSLDMNYGYTF.

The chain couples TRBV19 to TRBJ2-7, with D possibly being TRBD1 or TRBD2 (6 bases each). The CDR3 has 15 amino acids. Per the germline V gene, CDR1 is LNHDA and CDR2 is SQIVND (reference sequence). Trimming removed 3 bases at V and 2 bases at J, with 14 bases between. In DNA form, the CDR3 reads TGTGCCAGTAGTATCGGGGGCAGTTGGACCTACGAGCAGTACTTC. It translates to CASSIGGSWTYEQYF.

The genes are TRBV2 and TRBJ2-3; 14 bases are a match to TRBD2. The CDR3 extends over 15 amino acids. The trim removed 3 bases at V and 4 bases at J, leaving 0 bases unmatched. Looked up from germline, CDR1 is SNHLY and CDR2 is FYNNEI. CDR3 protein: CASSETSGGADTQYF. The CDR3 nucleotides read TGTGCCAGCAGTGAGACTAGCGGGGGGGCAGATACGCAGTATTTT.

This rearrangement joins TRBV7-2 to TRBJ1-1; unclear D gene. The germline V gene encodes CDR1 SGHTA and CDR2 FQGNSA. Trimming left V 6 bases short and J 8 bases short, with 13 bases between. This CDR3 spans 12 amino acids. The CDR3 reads CASSRVSGEAFF. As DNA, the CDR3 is TGTGCCAGCAGTAGGGTATCGGGCGAAGCTTTCTTT.

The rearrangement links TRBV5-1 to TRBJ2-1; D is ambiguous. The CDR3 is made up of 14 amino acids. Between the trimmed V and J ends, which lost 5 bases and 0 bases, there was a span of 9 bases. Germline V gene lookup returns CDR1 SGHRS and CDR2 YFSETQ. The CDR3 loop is CASSYQNSYNEQFF. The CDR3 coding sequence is TGCGCCAGCAGTTATCAGAACTCCTACAATGAGCAGTTCTTC.

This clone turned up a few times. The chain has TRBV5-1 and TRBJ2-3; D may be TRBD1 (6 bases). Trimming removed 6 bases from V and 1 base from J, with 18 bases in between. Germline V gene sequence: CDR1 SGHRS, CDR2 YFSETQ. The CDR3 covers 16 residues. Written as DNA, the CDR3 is TGCGCCAGCAAACGGGGTCAGGGGCCAGGCACAGATACGCAGTATTTT. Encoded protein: CASKRGQGPGTDTQYF.

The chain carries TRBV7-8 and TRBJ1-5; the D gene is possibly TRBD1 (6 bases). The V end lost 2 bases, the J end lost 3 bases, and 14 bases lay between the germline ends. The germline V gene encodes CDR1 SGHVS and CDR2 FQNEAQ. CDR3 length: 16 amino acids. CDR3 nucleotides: TGTGCCAGCAGCTTAAAGCGGGGGGCCAACAATCAGCCCCAGCATTTT. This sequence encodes CASSLKRGANNQPQHF.

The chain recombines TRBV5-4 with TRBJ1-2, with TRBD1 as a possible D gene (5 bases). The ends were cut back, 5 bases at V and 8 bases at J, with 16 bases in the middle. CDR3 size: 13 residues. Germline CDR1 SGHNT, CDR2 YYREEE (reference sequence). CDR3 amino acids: CASSRIGVAGYTF. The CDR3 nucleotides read TGTGCCAGCAGTAGGATAGGGGTCGCGGGCTACACCTTC. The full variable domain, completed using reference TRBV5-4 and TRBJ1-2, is ETGVTQSPTHLIKTRGQQVTLRCSSQSGHNTVSWYQQALGQGPQFIFQYYREEENGRGNFPPRFSGLQFPNYSSELNVNALELDDSALYLCASSRIGVAGYTFGSGTRLTVV.

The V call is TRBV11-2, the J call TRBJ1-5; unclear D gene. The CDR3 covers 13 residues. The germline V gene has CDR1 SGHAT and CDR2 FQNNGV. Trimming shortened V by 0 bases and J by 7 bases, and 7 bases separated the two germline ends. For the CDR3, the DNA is TGTGCCAGCAGCTTAGACTGGCGGCAGCCCCAGCATTTT. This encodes CASSLDWRQPQHF.

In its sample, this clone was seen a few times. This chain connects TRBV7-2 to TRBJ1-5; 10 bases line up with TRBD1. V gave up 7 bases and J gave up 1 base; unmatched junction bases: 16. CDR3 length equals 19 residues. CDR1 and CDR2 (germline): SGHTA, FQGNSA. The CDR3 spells CASTQRGDRGRISNQPQHF. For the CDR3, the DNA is TGTGCCAGCACCCAACGGGGAGACAGGGGGCGTATAAGCAATCAGCCCCAGCATTTT.

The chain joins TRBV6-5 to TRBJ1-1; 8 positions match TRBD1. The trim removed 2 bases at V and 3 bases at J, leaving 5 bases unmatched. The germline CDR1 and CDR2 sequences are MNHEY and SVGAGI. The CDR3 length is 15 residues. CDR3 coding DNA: TGTGCCAGCAGTTACACGACAGGGGATGACACTGAAGCTTTCTTT. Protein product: CASSYTTGDDTEAFF.

The CDR3 coding sequence is TGTGCCAGCAGTTATCGGGCCTTCGCGGACAACACTGAAGCTTTCTTT. Translation: CASSYRAFADNTEAFF. The V call is TRBV6-6, the J call TRBJ1-1, with D unclear. The length of the CDR3 is 16 residues. Looked up from germline, CDR1 is MNHNY and CDR2 is SVGAGI (reference sequence). Trimming left V 3 bases short and J 2 bases short, with 16 bases between.

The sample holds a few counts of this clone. This chain's CDR3 is CASSPRGRVSGELFF. The CDR3 DNA reads as TGTGCCAGCAGTCCCAGGGGGCGCGTTTCCGGGGAGCTGTTTTTT. The chain has TRBV28 and TRBJ2-2, with 8 bases identical to TRBD1. The germline gives CDR1 MDHEN, CDR2 SYDVKM. Unmatched junction bases numbered 8, after V lost 5 bases and J lost 6 bases. The CDR3 contains 15 residues.

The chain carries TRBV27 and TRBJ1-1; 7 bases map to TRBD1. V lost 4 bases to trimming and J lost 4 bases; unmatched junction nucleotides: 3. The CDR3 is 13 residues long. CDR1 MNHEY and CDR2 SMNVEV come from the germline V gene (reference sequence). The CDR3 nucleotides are TGTGCCAGCAGTTCAGGGGGGTCCACTGAAGCTTTCTTT. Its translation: CASSSGGSTEAFF.

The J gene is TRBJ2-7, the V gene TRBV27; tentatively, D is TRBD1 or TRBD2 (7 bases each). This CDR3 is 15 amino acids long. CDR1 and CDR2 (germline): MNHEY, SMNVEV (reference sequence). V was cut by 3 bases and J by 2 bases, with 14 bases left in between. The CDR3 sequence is CASSLTGRATYEQYF. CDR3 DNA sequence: TGTGCCAGCAGTTTGACAGGGAGGGCTACCTACGAGCAGTACTTC.

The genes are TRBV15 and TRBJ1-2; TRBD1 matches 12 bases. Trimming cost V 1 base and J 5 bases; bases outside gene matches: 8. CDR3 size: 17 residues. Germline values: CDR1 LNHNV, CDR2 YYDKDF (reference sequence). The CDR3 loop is CATSRAPGQGAWYGYTF. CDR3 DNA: TGTGCCACCAGCAGAGCCCCGGGACAGGGGGCATGGTATGGCTACACCTTC.

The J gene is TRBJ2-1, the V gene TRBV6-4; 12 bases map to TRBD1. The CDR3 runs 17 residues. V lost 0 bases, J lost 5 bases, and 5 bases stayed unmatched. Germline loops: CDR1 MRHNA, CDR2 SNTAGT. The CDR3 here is CASSDSIRDRGHNEQFF. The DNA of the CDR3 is TGTGCCAGCAGTGACTCAATTAGGGACAGGGGGCACAATGAGCAGTTCTTC.